Each of the 27 T cell receptor beta chains below was sequenced from the same sample in a study of regulatory T cells in long-lasting Graves disease. Researchers made TCR beta libraries by using iRepertoire HTBI primers and running Arm-PCR on CDR3 regions. TCRdb independently ran MiXCR on the multiplex PCR reads; one entry per CDR3 protein. This sample carries 300,000 to 400,000 distinct CDR3 sequences, 16% of them seen once, and the ten largest clones take roughly 30%. The time point is: newly diagnosed GD, antithyroid drugs for less than 3 months. Extracted PBMC RNA gave rise to the TCR library. This sample was also put to use in a study of T cells in Graves' hyperthyroidism and ophthalmopathy.

The starting material was peripheral blood mononuclear cells (PBMCs), obtained at new diagnosis, from a patient treated with antithyroid drugs. These receptors all stem from a man aged 40-55 years with Graves disease.

This clonotype was counted ten times or more. The V gene is TRBV12-3 or TRBV12-4, the J gene TRBJ1-1; weak D call: TRBD1 (6 bases). This CDR3 contains 14 residues. V dropped 5 bases and J dropped 5 bases, with 15 bases sitting between them. This CDR3 reads CASSPGQRGTEAFF. The CDR3 coding sequence is TGTGCCAGCAGTCCGGGACAACGAGGGACTGAAGCTTTCTTT.

The chain combines TRBV7-9 with TRBJ2-7; possibly TRBD2 for D (5 bases). Germline lookup yields CDR1 SEHNR and CDR2 FQNEAQ (reference sequence). This CDR3 has 15 residues. V lost 0 bases to trimming and J lost 6 bases, with 15 bases between them. The CDR3 DNA is TGTGCCAGCAGCTTAGCTGGGGAGTTTTACAGCGAGCAGTACTTC. Translation gives CASSLAGEFYSEQYF. Combining the CDR3 with reference TRBV7-9 and TRBJ2-7 gives the whole variable domain DTGVSQNPRHKITKRGQNVTFRCDPISEHNRLYWYRQTLGQGPEFLTYFQNEAQLEKSRLLSDRFSAERPKGSFSTLEIQRTEQGDSAMYLCASSLAGEFYSEQYFGPGTRLTVT.

The chain couples TRBV29-1 to TRBJ1-4, with 10 bases fitting TRBD1. CDR3 length: 13 amino acids. Germline V CDR1 and CDR2: SQVTM, ANQGSEA. The trim removed 6 bases at V and 9 bases at J, leaving 7 bases unmatched. The CDR3 DNA is TGCAGCGTCAGCGGGACAGGGGATCAAAAACTGTTTTTT. As protein: CSVSGTGDQKLFF.

In its sample, this clonotype was seen many times. This sequence joins TRBV30 and TRBJ1-6; D gene unclear. The CDR3 is 15 amino acids. The germline CDR1 and CDR2 sequences are GTSNPN and SVGIG (reference sequence). Trimming left V 0 bases short and J 7 bases short, with 13 bases between. The CDR3 here is CAWSVSETGNSPLHF. The CDR3 DNA follows: TGTGCCTGGAGTGTTAGTGAGACGGGGAATTCACCCCTCCACTTT.

V and J are TRBV29-1 and TRBJ1-5, with 8 nucleotides matching TRBD1. Looked up from germline, CDR1 is SQVTM and CDR2 is ANQGSEA. The CDR3 length is 13 residues. The V segment lost 4 bases and the J segment 9 bases; nucleotides outside the gene matches: 8. CDR3 DNA: TGCAGCGTTGCGGAACAGGGGGGCCGGCCCCAGCATTTT. Encoded protein: CSVAEQGGRPQHF.

In the case of this clonotype: One base away lies a much larger clone, so this may be a sequencing read error. This chain uses TRBV28 with TRBJ2-7; D ambiguous. Trimming shortened V by 1 base and J by 2 bases, and 6 bases separated the two germline ends. Germline CDR1 reads MDHEN; CDR2 reads SYDVKM. CDR3 size: 13 residues. The CDR3 sequence is CASSLYKPYEQYF. CDR3 nucleotide sequence: TGTGCCAGCAGTTTATACAAACCCTACGAGCAGTACTTC.

The chain joins TRBV2 to TRBJ2-1; D might be TRBD2 (6 bases). Germline lookup yields CDR1 SNHLY and CDR2 FYNNEI. Trimming removed 4 bases from V and 6 bases from J, with 16 bases in between. This CDR3 is 15 amino acids long. The CDR3 reads CASSAGTQTLNEQFF. As DNA, the CDR3 is TGTGCCAGCAGTGCCGGGACTCAGACTCTCAATGAGCAGTTCTTC.

This clonotype showed up many times. The V gene is TRBV20-1, the J gene TRBJ2-1; 10 nucleotides line up with TRBD1. The CDR3 is made up of 16 amino acids. In germline, CDR1 is DFQATT, CDR2 SNEGSKA (reference sequence). The V and J ends lost 5 bases and 7 bases, in that order; junction bases with no gene match: 14. The CDR3 DNA follows: TGCAGTGCTCCCGACTTTTGGACAGGGGGAAAAAATGAGCAGTTCTTC. Amino acids: CSAPDFWTGGKNEQFF.

This clonotype has ten or more counts. The rearrangement links TRBV24-1 to TRBJ2-1; D might be TRBD1 (7 bases). Germline V gives CDR1 KGHDR, CDR2 SFDVKD. The CDR3 contains 16 residues. Trimming removed 0 bases at V and 3 bases at J, with 11 bases between. The CDR3 is CATSDLGGGSYNEQFF. The CDR3 DNA reads as TGTGCCACCAGTGATTTGGGAGGGGGCAGCTACAATGAGCAGTTCTTC.

This clonotype was seen ten or more times. The chain uses TRBV3-1 and TRBJ2-7, with D tentatively TRBD2 (6 bases). The CDR3 runs to 13 residues. Germline CDR1 LGHDT, CDR2 YNNKEL (reference sequence). Trimming stripped 2 bases from V and 4 bases from J, with 9 bases between. The DNA of the CDR3 is TGTGCCAGCAGCCAAAGCGCGGGATACGAGCAGTACTTC. Translated, it gives CASSQSAGYEQYF.

The chain joins TRBV4-1 to TRBJ1-5, with 12 bases that match TRBD1. Germline-derived CDR1 and CDR2 are MGHRA and YSYEKL. CDR3 length: 18 amino acids. V dropped 1 base and J dropped 2; count of bases not matched to a gene: 6. The CDR3 nucleotides are TGCGCCAGCAGCCAAGGTTGGGACAGGGGGCTACGCAATCAGCCCCAGCATTTT. Protein: CASSQGWDRGLRNQPQHF.

This clonotype showed up many times. J is TRBJ1-3 and V is TRBV30; D call uncertain. V gave up 2 bases and J gave up 5 bases, with 10 bases separating them. The germline gives CDR1 GTSNPN, CDR2 SVGIG (reference sequence). CDR3 length equals 13 residues. For the CDR3, the DNA is TGTGCCTGGAGTCTAAGCCTGAGAAACACCATATATTTT. Its protein product is CAWSLSLRNTIYF.

This clonotype showed up just a few times. No conserved phenylalanine or tryptophan is present at the end of the CDR3, so a read error is the likely explanation. V gene TRBV9 combines with J gene TRBJ1-1; D remains ambiguous. CDR1 is SGDLS and CDR2 is YYNGEE in the germline V gene. This CDR3 region has 14 residues. The V end lost 2 bases, the J end lost 0 bases, and 8 bases lay between the germline ends. CDR3 bases: TGTGCCAGCAGCGTTCTGTCGATGAACACTGAAGCTTTCCTT. Translating gives CASSVLSMNTEAFL.

This clonotype was recorded at least ten times. The chain combines TRBV6-2 or TRBV6-3 with TRBJ2-1, with 9 nucleotides matching TRBD1. This CDR3 has 16 amino acids. Germline V CDR1 and CDR2: MNHEY, SVGEGT. With 0 bases clipped from V and 8 bases from J, the junction kept 8 bases outside the gene matches. The CDR3 reads CASSYSWTGVRDEQFF. Written as DNA, the CDR3 is TGTGCCAGCAGTTACTCATGGACAGGGGTTCGCGATGAGCAGTTCTTC.

This clonotype was picked up a small number of times. This rearrangement joins TRBV20-1 to TRBJ1-2, with no clear D. The V end lost 0 bases, the J end lost 4 bases, and 6 bases lay between the germline ends. The germline gives CDR1 DFQATT, CDR2 SNEGSKA (reference sequence). The CDR3 consists of 12 residues. CDR3 in DNA: TGCAGTGCTAGAGATCTAGGCTATGGCTACACCTTC. It is translated as CSARDLGYGYTF.

This clonotype was seen a handful of times. Given a much more abundant clone one base away, this may be a read error. The V and J genes are TRBV11-3 and TRBJ2-2, with D perhaps matching TRBD1 (5 bases). Germline values: CDR1 SGHNT, CDR2 YENEEA. This CDR3 has 14 residues. Trimming cost V 2 bases and J 4 bases, with 8 bases left between them. CDR3 in DNA: TGTGCCAGCAGCTTACCAGGGATCACCGGGGAGCTGTTTTTT. It is translated as CASSLPGITGELFF.

This clonotype was detected many times. The chain is built from TRBV30 and TRBJ2-5; tentative D call: TRBD1 (6 bases). The CDR3 has 14 amino acids. The V and J ends lost 0 bases and 7 bases respectively, with 15 bases between them. The germline V gene has CDR1 GTSNPN and CDR2 SVGIG (reference sequence). CDR3 in amino acids: CAWSVTIRGGTQYF. The CDR3, as DNA: TGTGCCTGGAGTGTAACAATAAGAGGGGGGACCCAGTACTTC. The complete variable domain, with remaining parts taken from reference TRBV30 and TRBJ2-5, reads SQTIHQWPATLVQPVGSPLSLECTVEGTSNPNLYWYRQAAGRGLQLLFYSVGIGQISSEVPQNLSASRPQDRQFILSSKKLLLSDSGFYLCAWSVTIRGGTQYFGPGTRLLVL.

This clonotype was found many times. The chain joins TRBV6-5 to TRBJ2-2; TRBD2 matches 11 bases. The CDR3 has 17 amino acids. V lost 4 bases and J lost 1; bases outside the gene matches: 5. Germline assignment: CDR1 MNHEY and CDR2 SVGAGI. The CDR3 nucleotides are TGTGCCAGCAGTTCCCTAGCGGGGGGCCGGAACACCGGGGAGCTGTTTTTT. Protein: CASSSLAGGRNTGELFF.

This clonotype was counted ten times or more. A much larger clone is a single base away; this may be a read error. For the CDR3, the DNA is TGTGCCAGCAGTTTGGTCAATGAGCAGTTCTTC. This encodes CASSLVNEQFF. V and J are TRBV28 and TRBJ2-1; D gene ambiguous. V was pared by 3 bases and J by 6 bases, with 3 bases between. CDR3 size: 11 residues. Germline CDR1 is MDHEN and CDR2 is SYDVKM. Drawing the rest from reference TRBV28 and TRBJ2-1, the complete variable domain is DVKVTQSSRYLVKRTGEKVFLECVQDMDHENMFWYRQDPGLGLRLIYFSYDVKMKEKGDIPEGYSVSREKKERFSLILESASTNQTSMYLCASSLVNEQFFGPGTRLTVL.

This chain links TRBV19 with TRBJ2-4; 10 bases are a match to TRBD2. Per germline, CDR1 LNHDA and CDR2 SQIVND (reference sequence). This CDR3 is 15 amino acids long. The ends lost 2 bases at V and 9 bases at J; junction bases unmatched: 7. Here the CDR3 DNA reads TGTGCCAGTAGTATACTAGCGGGGGAGCTAAGCATTCAGTACTTC. Protein: CASSILAGELSIQYF.

This clonotype has a single count. The chain has TRBV20-1 and TRBJ1-2, with 11 bases aligning to TRBD1. Germline V CDR1 and CDR2: DFQATT, SNEGSKA (reference sequence). V shed 5 bases, J shed 5 bases, and the junction held 7 bases outside the gene matches. The CDR3 sequence is 14 residues long. The CDR3 nucleotides read TGCAGTGCTCAAAAGGGACAGGGGGATTATGGCTACACCTTC. It translates to CSAQKGQGDYGYTF.

This clonotype was seen at least ten times. The chain joins TRBV7-3 to TRBJ2-5; D is uncertain. Trimming stripped 2 bases from V and 2 bases from J, with 12 bases between. CDR3 length equals 15 residues. The germline V gene encodes CDR1 SGHTA and CDR2 FQGTGA. The CDR3 is CASSLGLGLQETQYF. The DNA of the CDR3 is TGTGCCAGCAGCTTAGGTCTGGGGTTGCAAGAGACCCAGTACTTC. Drawing the rest from reference TRBV7-3 and TRBJ2-5, the complete variable domain is GAGVSQTPSNKVTEKGKYVELRCDPISGHTALYWYRQSLGQGPEFLIYFQGTGAADDSGLPNDRFFAVRPEGSVSTLKIQRTERGDSAVYLCASSLGLGLQETQYFGPGTRLLVL.

The J gene is TRBJ2-1, the V gene TRBV4-3; weak D call: TRBD1 (6 bases). The germline gives CDR1 LGHNA, CDR2 YSLEER. Deletions cut 0 bases from V and 5 bases from J, with 14 bases between. CDR3 length equals 16 residues. This CDR3 reads CASSQDRGQTNNEQFF. CDR3 coding DNA: TGCGCCAGCAGCCAAGATCGTGGACAGACAAACAATGAGCAGTTCTTC.

This chain links TRBV30 with TRBJ2-5, with D tentatively TRBD2 (5 bases). Germline V gene sequence: CDR1 GTSNPN, CDR2 SVGIG (reference sequence). Trimming took off 4 bases at V and 3 bases at J, with 6 bases between the two ends. The CDR3 is 11 amino acids. The CDR3 DNA is TGTGCCTGGACGGGAAAAGAGACCCAGTACTTC. This gives the protein CAWTGKETQYF. Full variable domain (rest looked up from reference TRBV30 and TRBJ2-5): SQTIHQWPATLVQPVGSPLSLECTVEGTSNPNLYWYRQAAGRGLQLLFYSVGIGQISSEVPQNLSASRPQDRQFILSSKKLLLSDSGFYLCAWTGKETQYFGPGTRLLVL.

This clonotype has only a few counts. At one boundary the junction diverges from the germline segment, which might be a read error. The J gene is TRBJ1-3, the V gene TRBV7-9; 7 bases fit TRBD1. Germline values: CDR1 SEHNR, CDR2 FQNEAQ (reference sequence). The CDR3 sequence is 16 residues long. CDR3 region: CASTLPQDRAGNTIYF. The CDR3 DNA is TGTGCCAGCACCTTACCCCAAGACAGGGCGGGAAACACCATATATTTT.

This clonotype was seen many times. The rearrangement links TRBV5-1 to TRBJ2-7, with D tentatively TRBD1 or TRBD2 (5 bases each). Germline CDR1 is SGHRS and CDR2 is YFSETQ. V was shortened by 0 bases and J by 5 bases, with 15 bases between the two germline ends. The CDR3 is made up of 15 amino acids. The CDR3 loop is CASSLGGWRGDEQYF. CDR3 nucleotide sequence: TGCGCCAGCAGCTTGGGTGGCTGGAGAGGGGACGAGCAGTACTTC.

This clonotype was picked up a small number of times. The chain uses TRBV9 and TRBJ1-4; D is unclear. V lost 2 bases to trimming and J lost 5 bases, with 7 bases between them. The CDR3 is made up of 13 amino acids. Germline V gene lookup returns CDR1 SGDLS and CDR2 YYNGEE. The CDR3 DNA is TGTGCCAGCAGCGTTGGTCAGAATGAAAAACTGTTTTTT. Its translation: CASSVGQNEKLFF.